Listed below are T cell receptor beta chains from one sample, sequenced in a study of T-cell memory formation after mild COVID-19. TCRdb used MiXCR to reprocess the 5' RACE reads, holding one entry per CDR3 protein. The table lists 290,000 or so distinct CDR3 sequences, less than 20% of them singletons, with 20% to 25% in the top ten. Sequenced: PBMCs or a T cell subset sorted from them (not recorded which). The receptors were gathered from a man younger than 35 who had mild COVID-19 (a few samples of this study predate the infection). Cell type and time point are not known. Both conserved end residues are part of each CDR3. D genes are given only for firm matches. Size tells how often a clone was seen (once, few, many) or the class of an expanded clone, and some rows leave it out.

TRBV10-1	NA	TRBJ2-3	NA	TGCGCCAGCAGTGACGTTCGGCAGGCGGGAGATACGCAGTATTTT	CASSDVRQAGDTQYF
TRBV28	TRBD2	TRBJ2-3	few	TGTGCCAGCAGACCCGCCGGGTGGAGCGGGGTGGGGGGTAACACAGATACGCAGTATTTT	CASRPAGWSGVGGNTDTQYF
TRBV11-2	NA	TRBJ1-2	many	TGTGCCAGCAGCTTAGAGGGAAGTGGCTATGGCTACACCTTC	CASSLEGSGYGYTF
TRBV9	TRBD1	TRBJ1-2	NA	TGTGCCAGCAGCGTAGACAACAGGGGTGCTAACTATGGCTACACCTTC	CASSVDNRGANYGYTF
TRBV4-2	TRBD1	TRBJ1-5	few	TGTGCCAGCAGCCAAGACCGACAGGGAGGTTGGCCCCAGCATTTT	CASSQDRQGGWPQHF
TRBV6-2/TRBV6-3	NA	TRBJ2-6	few	TGTGCCAGCAGTTACGACCTATCTGGGGCCAACGTCCTGACTTTC	CASSYDLSGANVLTF
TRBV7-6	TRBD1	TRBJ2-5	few	TGTGCCAGCAGCGCAAGATGGGGGGACAGGGAGGTCCAAGAGACCCAGTACTTC	CASSARWGDREVQETQYF
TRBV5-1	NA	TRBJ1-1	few	TGCGCCAGCAGCTCCGGAGGGGACGGCACTGAAGCTTTCTTT	CASSSGGDGTEAFF
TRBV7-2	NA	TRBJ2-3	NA	TGTGCCAGCAGCTTAGAGGTGCTAGCGAGCACAGATACGCAGTATTTT	CASSLEVLASTDTQYF
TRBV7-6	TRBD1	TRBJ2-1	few	TGTGCCAGCAGCGGATGGGACAGGAACAATGAGCAGTTCTTC	CASSGWDRNNEQFF
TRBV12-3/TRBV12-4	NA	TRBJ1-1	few	TGTGCCAGCTGCCCTTTTGAGGGGAACACTGAAGCTTTCTTT	CASCPFEGNTEAFF